This TCR beta chain was captured in a study of shared clonotypes between healthy human individuals. Study conclusions and caveats: Since donors were few, the genetic and exposure-history diversity represented was limited.

The table came from immunoSEQ multiplex PCR; TCRdb's copy has only in-frame clones and leaves some out. This table has about 1.5 million clones, under 99% appearing once. This CDR3 has 13 residues. The count of this clone is one. No antigen is known for it. The rearrangement links TRBV7-5 to TRBJ1-2. TRBV7-5 is deemed a pseudogene. Sequences were obtained from naive CD4+ T cells sorted from blood. Stated subset: CD45RA+ positively selected. The sequence derives from a man aged 30 to 45 in good health. The chain's CDR3 is CVRSLCRGTFHQF. The CDR3, as DNA: TGTGTCAGAAGCTTGTGTCGAGGGACTTTCCACCAATTC.